This TCR beta chain was found in a study of cytomegalovirus exposure and HLA in healthy donors. Study-wide findings and caveats: Cytomegalovirus-associated status was assigned to 164 TCR beta chains. Being indistinguishable, some V segments were excluded, TRBV6-2 and TRBV6-3 among them. The later analysis indicated that the majority of CMV-associated TCR beta chains appeared HLA-restricted. There were three CMV-associated chains whose specificity for CMV antigens was confirmed in vitro.

CDR3 length: 14 residues. Germline-derived CDR1 and CDR2 are LNHDA and SQIVND (reference sequence). Germline trimming cut 3 bases from V and 9 bases from J; bases unmatched to any gene: 7. In the case of this clone: Its antigen remains unknown.

The primer mix had 60 Vbeta and 13 Jbeta primers. Clones were read by immunoSEQ multiplex PCR, and TCRdb kept only the in-frame ones, dropping some. The sample comprises roughly 100,000 clones, approximately 86% of which are singletons, and roughly 6% rests with the top ten. This rearrangement joins TRBV19 to TRBJ2-7; 11 bases agree with TRBD2. The source is a man aged 18-30 years in good health and CMV-seronegative. The sample was PBMCs. The CDR3 loop reads CASSIGTSGSWQYF. The CDR3 region has the DNA TGTGCCAGTAGTATCGGCACTAGCGGGAGTTGGCAGTACTTC.